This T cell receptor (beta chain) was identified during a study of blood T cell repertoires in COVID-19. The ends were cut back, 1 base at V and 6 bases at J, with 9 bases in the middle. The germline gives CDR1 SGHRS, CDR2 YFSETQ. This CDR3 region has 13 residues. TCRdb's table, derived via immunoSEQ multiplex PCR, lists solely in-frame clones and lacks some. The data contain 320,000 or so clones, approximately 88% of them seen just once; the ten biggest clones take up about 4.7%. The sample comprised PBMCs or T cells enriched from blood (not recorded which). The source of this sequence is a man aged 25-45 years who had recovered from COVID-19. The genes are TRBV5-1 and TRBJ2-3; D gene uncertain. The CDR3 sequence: CASSLFPRDTQYF. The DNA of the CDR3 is TGCGCCAGCAGCTTGTTCCCACGGGATACGCAGTATTTT.